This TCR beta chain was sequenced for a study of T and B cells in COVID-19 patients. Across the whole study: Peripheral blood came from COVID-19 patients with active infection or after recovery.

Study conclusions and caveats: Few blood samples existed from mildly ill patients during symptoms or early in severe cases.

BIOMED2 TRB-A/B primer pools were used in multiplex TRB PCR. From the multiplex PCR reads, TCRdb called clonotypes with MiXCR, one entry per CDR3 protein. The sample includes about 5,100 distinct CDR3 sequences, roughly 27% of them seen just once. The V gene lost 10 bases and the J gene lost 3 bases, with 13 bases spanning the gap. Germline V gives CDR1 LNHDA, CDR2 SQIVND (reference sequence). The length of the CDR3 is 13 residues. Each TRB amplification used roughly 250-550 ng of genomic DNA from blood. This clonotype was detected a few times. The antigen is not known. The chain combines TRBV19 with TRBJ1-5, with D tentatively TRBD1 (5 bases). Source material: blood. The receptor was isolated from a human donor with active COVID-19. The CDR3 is CATQGQLNQPQHF. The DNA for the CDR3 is TGTGCCACCCAGGGCCAGCTCAATCAGCCCCAGCATTTT. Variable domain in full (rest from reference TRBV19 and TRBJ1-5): DGGITQSPKYLFRKEGQNVTLSCEQNLNHDAMYWYRQDPGQGLRLIYYSQIVNDFQKGDIAEGYSVSREKKESFPLTVTSAQKNPTAFYLCATQGQLNQPQHFGDGTRLSIL.